This passage covers 14 T cell receptor beta chains from one sample sequenced in a study of early T cells in non-severe SARS-CoV-2 infection (dated by TCRdb to 2020 to 2022). Receptor amplification or capture employed 5' RACE. These reads were obtained on a NextSeq 500. TCRdb reran the public reads through fastp at Q25 and MiXCR, keeping productive beta chains. One record per CDR3 amino acid sequence lists the most common genes and DNA. The sample includes around 20,000 distinct CDR3 sequences, with about 4.5% observed a single time. In total, the top ten clones hold less than 6% of the sample. The material sequenced was whole blood. Receptors originate from an adult who was a healthcare worker with PCR-confirmed SARS-CoV-2 infection or an uninfected control (not recorded which).

This clonotype is medium-sized within its sample. The CDR3 DNA reads as TGCAGCGCCCGAACGACAGCCAACACTGAAGCTTTCTTT. This translates into CSARTTANTEAFF. The chain couples TRBV29-1 to TRBJ1-1; D may be TRBD1 (5 bases). Trimming left V 7 bases short and J 2 bases short, with 14 bases between. CDR1 and CDR2 (germline): SQVTM, ANQGSEA. CDR3 length: 13 amino acids.

The table lists this clonotype with many counts. The rearrangement joins TRBV19 to TRBJ2-2, with no clear D. Trimming took off 1 base at V and 5 bases at J, with 11 bases between the two ends. The CDR3 is 15 amino acids. Germline CDR1 LNHDA, CDR2 SQIVND (reference sequence). CDR3 in DNA: TGTGCCAGTAGTATAGGACCTCCGGGTACCGGGGAGCTGTTTTTT. Its protein product is CASSIGPPGTGELFF.

Many counts were recorded for this clonotype. This chain uses TRBV7-9 with TRBJ2-7; D is perhaps TRBD1 (6 bases). The V gene lost 4 bases and the J gene lost 8 bases, with 18 bases spanning the gap. Germline loops: CDR1 SEHNR, CDR2 FQNEAQ (reference sequence). CDR3 size: 14 residues. CDR3 sequence: CASSSRTDGTQQYF. Here the CDR3 DNA reads TGTGCCAGCAGCTCCAGGACAGATGGCACTCAGCAGTACTTC.

The sample holds many counts of this clonotype. The CDR3 spells CSVEVRSYGEQFF. The DNA for the CDR3 is TGCAGCGTTGAAGTCAGGAGTTACGGGGAGCAGTTCTTC. V usage is TRBV29-1 and J usage is TRBJ2-1, with no clear D. The CDR3 has 13 residues. Germline values: CDR1 SQVTM, CDR2 ANQGSEA. V lost 1 base and J lost 10, with 14 bases in between.

Regarding this clonotype: A single base separates this from a much larger clone, so it may be a read error. This rearrangement joins TRBV12-2 to TRBJ1-1. TRBV12-2 is a pseudogene segment. The CDR3 extends over 17 amino acids. The CDR3 DNA is TGTGTAAGTCGCCAAAACGTTAGGAGGGCAGTTGGCACTGAAGCTTTCTTT. It yields the protein CVSRQNVRRAVGTEAFF.

At least ten counts were recorded for this clonotype. The CDR3 spells CASLILSEEQYF. Written as DNA, the CDR3 is TGTGCCAGCTTAATCCTATCGGAGGAGCAGTACTTC. This chain connects TRBV2 to TRBJ2-7; D gene ambiguous. The length of the CDR3 is 12 residues. Trimming cost V 8 bases and J 7 bases, with 15 bases left between them. Germline CDR1 SNHLY, CDR2 FYNNEI.

Relative to its sample, this clonotype is medium-sized. The chain uses TRBV6-2 or TRBV6-3 and TRBJ2-5; D is unresolved. The V end was cut by 1 base, the J end by 2 bases, with 8 bases between. The CDR3 has 14 amino acids. The V gene's germline CDR1 is MNHEY and CDR2 SVGEGT. The DNA of the CDR3 is TGTGCCAGCAGTTACTTTCTCCTACAAGAGACCCAGTACTTC. It codes for CASSYFLLQETQYF.

Within the sample, this clonotype is medium-sized. V usage is TRBV5-1 and J usage is TRBJ1-5, with D tentatively TRBD1 (5 bases). The germline V and J ends were trimmed by 4 bases and 2 bases, with 13 bases remaining between them. The CDR3 is 15 amino acids. CDR1 is SGHRS and CDR2 is YFSETQ in the germline V gene. The CDR3 region has the DNA TGCGCCAGCAGCGAAGGGACCTTGGGCAATCAGCCCCAGCATTTT. This translates into CASSEGTLGNQPQHF.

This chain links TRBV7-9 with TRBJ2-7; D remains ambiguous. Germline V gene sequence: CDR1 SEHNR, CDR2 FQNEAQ (reference sequence). V lost 1 base and J lost 5, with 12 bases in between. There are 14 residues in the CDR3. CDR3 in DNA: TGTGCCAGCAGCTTAGAAGGATTTGGGGACGAGCAGTACTTC. Translation: CASSLEGFGDEQYF.

At least ten counts were recorded for this clonotype. This rearrangement joins TRBV7-2 to TRBJ1-3; maybe TRBD1 (6 bases). Trimming removed 3 bases from V and 4 bases from J, with 10 bases in between. The CDR3 runs 14 residues. CDR1 SGHTA and CDR2 FQGNSA come from the germline V gene. CDR3: CASSFGGLGNTIYF. Here the CDR3 DNA reads TGTGCCAGCAGCTTTGGGGGGCTCGGAAACACCATATATTTT. The full variable domain, completed using reference TRBV7-2 and TRBJ1-3, is GAGVSQSPSNKVTEKGKDVELRCDPISGHTALYWYRQSLGQGLEFLIYFQGNSAPDKSGLPSDRFSAERTGGSVSTLTIQRTQQEDSAVYLCASSFGGLGNTIYFGEGSWLTVV.

About this clonotype itself: Just one base apart from a much larger clone, this may be a read error. This chain joins TRBV11-1 and TRBJ2-3; TRBD1 matches 11 bases. This CDR3 spans 15 amino acids. In germline, CDR1 is SGHAT, CDR2 FQDESV (reference sequence). The DNA for the CDR3 is TGTGTCAGCAGCCTCCGGGACAGGGGGACAGATACGCAGTATTTT. Amino acid sequence: CVSSLRDRGTDTQYF.

This clonotype was seen repeatedly, ten times or more. The chain is built from TRBV7-9 and TRBJ2-7, with 8 positions matching TRBD2. Germline trimming cut 2 bases from V and 4 bases from J; bases unmatched to any gene: 7. The CDR3 extends over 15 amino acids. The germline gives CDR1 SEHNR, CDR2 FQNEAQ (reference sequence). The chain's CDR3 is CASSLRAGGIYEQYF. DNA for the CDR3: TGTGCCAGCAGCTTAAGGGCGGGGGGAATATACGAGCAGTACTTC. Variable domain in full (rest from reference TRBV7-9 and TRBJ2-7): DTGVSQNPRHKITKRGQNVTFRCDPISEHNRLYWYRQTLGQGPEFLTYFQNEAQLEKSRLLSDRFSAERPKGSFSTLEIQRTEQGDSAMYLCASSLRAGGIYEQYFGPGTRLTVT.

This clonotype appeared many times. The CDR3 is CASSGNRDSYNEQFF. CDR3 nucleotides: TGTGCCAGCAGCGGAAACAGGGACTCCTACAATGAGCAGTTCTTC. V is TRBV7-8 and J is TRBJ2-1; a possible D gene is TRBD1 (6 bases). V was shortened by 5 bases and J by 0 bases, with 11 bases between the two germline ends. Germline CDR1 SGHVS, CDR2 FQNEAQ. The CDR3 sequence is 15 residues long.

This clonotype qualifies as medium-sized. The chain joins TRBV30 to TRBJ2-7; D might be TRBD2 (5 bases). CDR1 GTSNPN and CDR2 SVGIG come from the germline V gene (reference sequence). The CDR3 is made up of 11 amino acids. The ends were cut back, 3 bases at V and 6 bases at J, with 9 bases in the middle. In DNA, the CDR3 is TGTGCCTGGAGCTGGGAGAGCGAGCAGTACTTC. Translated, it gives CAWSWESEQYF.